This T cell receptor beta chain derives from a study of metastatic and nonmetastatic thyroid tumors. Study findings and constraints: Within blood and tumor, benign nodules reportedly had significantly lower TCR beta diversity than malignant thyroid tumors did.

Each patient came to thyroid surgery without any prior treatment (of any kind). TCRdb re-called clones from the PCR reads using MiXCR. The sample holds several thousand clones, 30% to 40% seen once. By sample share, this clone is large. What it binds is not known. Sequencing was done on a sample of adjacent normal tissue. The sequence was obtained from a male donor with papillary thyroid cancer or a benign thyroid nodule (not recorded which). Some clones in this sample may be carry-over from other donors' samples.

The CDR3 bases are TGCGCCAGCAGCTTGGTGAGCAGGGGGGACGAGCAGTACTTC. Residues: CASSLVSRGDEQYF. This chain uses TRBV5-1 with TRBJ2-7, with D possibly TRBD1 on 7 matching bases. CDR3 size: 14 residues. Germline CDR1 SGHRS, CDR2 YFSETQ. V shed 0 bases and J shed 5 bases, with 12 bases lying between them. Supplemented by reference TRBV5-1 and TRBJ2-7, the full variable domain reads KAGVTQTPRYLIKTRGQQVTLSCSPISGHRSVSWYQQTPGQGLQFLFEYFSETQRNKGNFPGRFSGRQFSNSRSEMNVSTLELGDSALYLCASSLVSRGDEQYFGPGTRLTVT.